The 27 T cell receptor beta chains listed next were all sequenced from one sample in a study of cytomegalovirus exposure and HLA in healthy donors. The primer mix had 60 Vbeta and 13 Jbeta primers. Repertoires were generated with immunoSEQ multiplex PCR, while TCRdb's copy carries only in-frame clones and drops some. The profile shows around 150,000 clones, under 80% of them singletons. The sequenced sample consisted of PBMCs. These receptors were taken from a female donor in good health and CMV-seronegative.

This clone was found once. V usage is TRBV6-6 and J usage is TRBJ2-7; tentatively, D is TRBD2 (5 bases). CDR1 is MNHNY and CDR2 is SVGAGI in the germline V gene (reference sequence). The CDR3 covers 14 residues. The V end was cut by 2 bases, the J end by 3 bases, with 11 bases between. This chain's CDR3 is CASSYEGSYYEQYF. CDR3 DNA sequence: TGTGCCAGCAGTTACGAGGGCAGCTACTACGAGCAGTACTTC.

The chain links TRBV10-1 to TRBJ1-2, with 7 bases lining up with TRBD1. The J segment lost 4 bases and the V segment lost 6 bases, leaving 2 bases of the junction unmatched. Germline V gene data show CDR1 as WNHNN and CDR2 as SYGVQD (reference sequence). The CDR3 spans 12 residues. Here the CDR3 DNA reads TGCGCCAGCAGCCGGGACAGCTATGGCTACACCTTC. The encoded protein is CASSRDSYGYTF.

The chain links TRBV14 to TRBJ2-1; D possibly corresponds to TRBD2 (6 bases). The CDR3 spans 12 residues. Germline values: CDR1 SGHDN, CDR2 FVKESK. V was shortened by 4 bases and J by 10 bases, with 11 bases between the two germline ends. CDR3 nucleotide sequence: TGTGCCAGCAGCCCCTTGGCGGGAGAGCAGTTCTTC. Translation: CASSPLAGEQFF.

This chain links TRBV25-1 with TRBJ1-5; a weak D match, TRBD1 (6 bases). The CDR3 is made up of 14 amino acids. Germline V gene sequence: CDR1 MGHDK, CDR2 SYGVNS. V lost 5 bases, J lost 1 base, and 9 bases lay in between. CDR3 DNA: TGTGCCAGCAGTCTTCAGGGGAGCAATCAGCCCCAGCATTTT. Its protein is CASSLQGSNQPQHF.

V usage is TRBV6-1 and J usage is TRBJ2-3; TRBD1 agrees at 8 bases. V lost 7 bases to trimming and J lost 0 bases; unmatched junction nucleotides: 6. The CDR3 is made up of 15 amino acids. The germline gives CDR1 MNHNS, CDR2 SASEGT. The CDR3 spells CASMVRDRSTDTQYF. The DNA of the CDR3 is TGTGCCAGCATGGTCCGGGACAGGAGCACAGATACGCAGTATTTT.

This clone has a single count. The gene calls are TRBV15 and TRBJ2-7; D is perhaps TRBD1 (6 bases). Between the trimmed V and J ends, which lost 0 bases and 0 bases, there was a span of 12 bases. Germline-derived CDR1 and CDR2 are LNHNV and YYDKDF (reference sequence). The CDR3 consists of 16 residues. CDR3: CATSRDPQGSSYEQYF. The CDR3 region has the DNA TGTGCCACCAGCAGAGATCCTCAGGGGAGCTCCTACGAGCAGTACTTC.

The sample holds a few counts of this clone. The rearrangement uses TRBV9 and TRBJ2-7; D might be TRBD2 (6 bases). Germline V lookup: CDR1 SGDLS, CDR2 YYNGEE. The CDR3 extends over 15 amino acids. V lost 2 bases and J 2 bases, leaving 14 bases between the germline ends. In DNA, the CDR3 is TGTGCCAGCAGCGTTACACTAGCTGCGACCTACGAGCAGTACTTC. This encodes CASSVTLAATYEQYF.

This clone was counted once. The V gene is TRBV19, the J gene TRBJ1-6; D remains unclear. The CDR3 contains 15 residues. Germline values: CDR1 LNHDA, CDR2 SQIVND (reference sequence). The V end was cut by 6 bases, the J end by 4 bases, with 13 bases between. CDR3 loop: CASSPSRLYNSPLHF. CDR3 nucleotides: TGTGCCAGTAGCCCGAGCCGGTTGTATAATTCACCCCTCCACTTT.

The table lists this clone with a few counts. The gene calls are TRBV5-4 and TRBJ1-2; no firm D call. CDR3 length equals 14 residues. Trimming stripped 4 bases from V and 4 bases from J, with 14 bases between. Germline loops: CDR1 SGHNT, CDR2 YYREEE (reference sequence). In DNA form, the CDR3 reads TGTGCCAGCAGCAGAATTGAGGCCATCTATGGCTACACCTTC. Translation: CASSRIEAIYGYTF.

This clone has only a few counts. The CDR3 region is CASSRPGTGATYEQYF. The CDR3 DNA sequence: TGTGCCAGTAGTCGACCCGGGACAGGAGCTACCTACGAGCAGTACTTC. V is TRBV19 and J is TRBJ2-7; 8 bases match TRBD1. Germline trimming cut 5 bases from V and 2 bases from J; bases unmatched to any gene: 11. In germline, CDR1 is LNHDA, CDR2 SQIVND (reference sequence). CDR3 length: 16 amino acids.

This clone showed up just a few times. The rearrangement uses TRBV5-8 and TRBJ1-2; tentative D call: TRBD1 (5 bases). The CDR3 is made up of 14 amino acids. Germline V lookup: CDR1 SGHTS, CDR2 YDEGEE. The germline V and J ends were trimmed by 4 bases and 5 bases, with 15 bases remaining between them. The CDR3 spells CASSPPAGPYGYTF. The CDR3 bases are TGTGCCAGCAGCCCCCCGGCGGGACCTTATGGCTACACCTTC.

This chain's CDR3 is CASSRWSGEYYGYTF. CDR3 sequence (DNA): TGTGCCAGCAGCCGATGGTCGGGGGAGTACTATGGCTACACCTTC. This chain links TRBV27 with TRBJ1-2; the D gene is possibly TRBD1 (5 bases). CDR3 size: 15 residues. CDR1 and CDR2 from the germline V gene are MNHEY and SMNVEV (reference sequence). V lost 6 bases and J 3 bases, leaving 17 bases between the germline ends.

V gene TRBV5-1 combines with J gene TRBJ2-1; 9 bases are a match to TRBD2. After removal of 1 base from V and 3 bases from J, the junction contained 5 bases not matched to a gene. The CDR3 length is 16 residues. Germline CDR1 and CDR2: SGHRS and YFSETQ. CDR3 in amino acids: CASSLSGGMSYNEQFF. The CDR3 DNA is TGCGCCAGCAGCTTGAGCGGGGGGATGAGCTACAATGAGCAGTTCTTC.

The CDR3 region has the DNA TGCAGCGTTGACCCCTTAGGGGGGGGGTACTATGGCTACACCTTC. It is translated as CSVDPLGGGYYGYTF. V is TRBV29-1 and J is TRBJ1-2; tentative D call: TRBD1 (6 bases). V lost 3 bases, J lost 3 bases, and 17 bases lay in between. The CDR3 covers 15 residues. Germline V gene lookup returns CDR1 SQVTM and CDR2 ANQGSEA.

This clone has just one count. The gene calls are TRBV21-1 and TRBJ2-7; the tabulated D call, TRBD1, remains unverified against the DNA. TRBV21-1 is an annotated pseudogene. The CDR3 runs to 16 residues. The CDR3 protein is CASSKGDRGPFYEQYF. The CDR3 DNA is TGTGCCAGCAGCAAAGGGGACAGGGGGCCCTTCTACGAGCAGTACTTC.

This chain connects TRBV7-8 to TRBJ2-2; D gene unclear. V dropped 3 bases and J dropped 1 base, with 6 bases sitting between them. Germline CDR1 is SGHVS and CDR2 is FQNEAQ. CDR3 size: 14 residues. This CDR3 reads CASSFPRNTGELFF. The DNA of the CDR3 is TGTGCCAGCAGCTTCCCGAGGAACACCGGGGAGCTGTTTTTT.

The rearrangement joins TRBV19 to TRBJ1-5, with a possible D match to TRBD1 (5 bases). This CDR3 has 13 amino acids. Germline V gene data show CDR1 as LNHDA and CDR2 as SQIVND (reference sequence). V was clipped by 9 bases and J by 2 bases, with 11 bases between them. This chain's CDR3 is CASKLTGNQPQHF. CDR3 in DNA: TGTGCCAGCAAGCTGACAGGCAATCAGCCCCAGCATTTT.

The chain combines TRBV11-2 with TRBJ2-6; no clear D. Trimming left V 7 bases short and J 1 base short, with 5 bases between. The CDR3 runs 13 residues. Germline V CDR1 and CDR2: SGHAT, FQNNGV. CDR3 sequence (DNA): TGTGCCAGCACCCTATCTGGGGCCAACGTCCTGACTTTC. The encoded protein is CASTLSGANVLTF.

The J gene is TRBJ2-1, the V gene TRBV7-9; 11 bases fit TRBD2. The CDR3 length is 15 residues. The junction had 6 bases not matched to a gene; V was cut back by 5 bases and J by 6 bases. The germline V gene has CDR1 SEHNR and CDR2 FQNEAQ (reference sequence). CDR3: CASSRTSGSFNEQFF. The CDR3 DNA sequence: TGTGCCAGCAGCAGAACTAGCGGGAGCTTCAATGAGCAGTTCTTC.

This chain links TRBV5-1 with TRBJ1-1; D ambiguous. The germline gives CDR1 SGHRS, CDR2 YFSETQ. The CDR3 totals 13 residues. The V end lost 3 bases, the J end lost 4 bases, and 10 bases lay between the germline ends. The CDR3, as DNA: TGCGCCAGCAGCTGGGAAGCGGGCACTGAAGCTTTCTTT. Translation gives CASSWEAGTEAFF.

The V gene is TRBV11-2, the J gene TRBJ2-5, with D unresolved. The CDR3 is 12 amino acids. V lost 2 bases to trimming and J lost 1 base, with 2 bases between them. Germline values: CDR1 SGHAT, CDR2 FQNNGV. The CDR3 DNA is TGTGCCAGCAGCTTACGCCAAGAGACCCAGTACTTC. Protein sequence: CASSLRQETQYF.

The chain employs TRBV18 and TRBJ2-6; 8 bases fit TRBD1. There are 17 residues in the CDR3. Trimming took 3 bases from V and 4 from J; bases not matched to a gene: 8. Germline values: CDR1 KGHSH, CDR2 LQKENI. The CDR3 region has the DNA TGTGCCAGCTCACCTTGGGACAGGTCGGCCGGGGCCAACGTCCTGACTTTC. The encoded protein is CASSPWDRSAGANVLTF.

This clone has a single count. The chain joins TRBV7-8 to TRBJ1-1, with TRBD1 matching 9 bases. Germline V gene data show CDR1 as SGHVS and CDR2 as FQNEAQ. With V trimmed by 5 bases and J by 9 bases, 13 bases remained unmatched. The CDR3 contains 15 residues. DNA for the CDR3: TGTGCCAGCAGCCCTTGGACAGGGGAGGGCGGGCAAGCTTTCTTT. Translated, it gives CASSPWTGEGGQAFF. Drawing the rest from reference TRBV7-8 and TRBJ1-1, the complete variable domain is GAGVSQSPRYKVAKRGQDVALRCDPISGHVSLFWYQQALGQGPEFLTYFQNEAQLDKSGLPSDRFFAERPEGSVSTLKIQRTQQEDSAVYLCASSPWTGEGGQAFFGQGTRLTVV.

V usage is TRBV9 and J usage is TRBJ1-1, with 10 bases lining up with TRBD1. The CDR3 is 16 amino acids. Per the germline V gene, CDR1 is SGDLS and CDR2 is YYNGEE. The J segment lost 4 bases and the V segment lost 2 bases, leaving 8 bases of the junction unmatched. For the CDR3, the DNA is TGTGCCAGCAGCGTCGGACAGGGGGGCATGGGCACTGAAGCTTTCTTT. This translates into CASSVGQGGMGTEAFF.

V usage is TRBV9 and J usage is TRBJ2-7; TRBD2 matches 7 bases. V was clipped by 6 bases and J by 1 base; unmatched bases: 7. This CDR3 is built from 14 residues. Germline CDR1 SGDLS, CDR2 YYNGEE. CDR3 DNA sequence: TGTGCCAGCACCCGGACTAGTGAATCCTACGAGCAGTACTTC. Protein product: CASTRTSESYEQYF. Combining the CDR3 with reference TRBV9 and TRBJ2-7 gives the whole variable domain DSGVTQTPKHLITATGQRVTLRCSPRSGDLSVYWYQQSLDQGLQFLIQYYNGEERAKGNILERFSAQQFPDLHSELNLSSLELGDSALYFCASTRTSESYEQYFGPGTRLTVT.

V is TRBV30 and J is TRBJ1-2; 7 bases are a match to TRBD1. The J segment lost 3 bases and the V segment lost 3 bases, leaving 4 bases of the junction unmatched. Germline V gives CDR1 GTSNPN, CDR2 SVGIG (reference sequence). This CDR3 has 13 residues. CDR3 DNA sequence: TGTGCCTGGAGCCAGGGGGTAGACTATGGCTACACCTTC. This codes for CAWSQGVDYGYTF.

Written as DNA, the CDR3 is TGTGCCAGCAGGGCAGGGAGGTACGAGCAGTACTTC. Its translation is CASRAGRYEQYF. The J gene is TRBJ2-7, the V gene TRBV27; weak D call: TRBD2 (6 bases). The CDR3 consists of 12 residues. V lost 6 bases, J lost 4 bases, and 10 bases lay in between. Germline values: CDR1 MNHEY, CDR2 SMNVEV (reference sequence).